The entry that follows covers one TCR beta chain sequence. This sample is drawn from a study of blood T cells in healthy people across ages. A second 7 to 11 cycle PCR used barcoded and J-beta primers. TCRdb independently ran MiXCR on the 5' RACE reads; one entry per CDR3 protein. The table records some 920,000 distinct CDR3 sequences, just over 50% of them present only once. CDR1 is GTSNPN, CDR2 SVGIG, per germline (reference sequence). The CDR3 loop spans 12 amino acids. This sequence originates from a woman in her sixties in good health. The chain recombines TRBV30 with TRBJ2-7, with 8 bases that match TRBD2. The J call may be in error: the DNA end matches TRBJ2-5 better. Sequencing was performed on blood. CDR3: CAWSIAGTTQYF. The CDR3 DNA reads TGTGCCTGGAGTATAGCGGGAACGACCCAGTACTTC.